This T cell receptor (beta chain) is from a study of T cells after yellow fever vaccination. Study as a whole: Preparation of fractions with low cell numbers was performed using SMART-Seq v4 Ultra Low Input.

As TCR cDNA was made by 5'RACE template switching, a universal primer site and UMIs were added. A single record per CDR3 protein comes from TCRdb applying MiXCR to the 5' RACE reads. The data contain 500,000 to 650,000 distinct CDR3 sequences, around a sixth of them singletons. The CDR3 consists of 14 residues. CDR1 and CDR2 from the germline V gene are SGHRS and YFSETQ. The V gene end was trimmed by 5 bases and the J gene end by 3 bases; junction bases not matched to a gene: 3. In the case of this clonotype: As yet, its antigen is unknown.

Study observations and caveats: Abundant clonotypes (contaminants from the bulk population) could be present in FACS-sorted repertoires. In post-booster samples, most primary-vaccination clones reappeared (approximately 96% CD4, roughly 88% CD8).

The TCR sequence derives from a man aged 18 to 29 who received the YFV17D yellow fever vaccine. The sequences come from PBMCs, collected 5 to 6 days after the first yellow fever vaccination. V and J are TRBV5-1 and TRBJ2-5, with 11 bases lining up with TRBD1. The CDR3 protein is CASSRDRGKETQYF. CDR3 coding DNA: TGCGCCAGCAGTCGGGACAGGGGGAAAGAGACCCAGTACTTC.